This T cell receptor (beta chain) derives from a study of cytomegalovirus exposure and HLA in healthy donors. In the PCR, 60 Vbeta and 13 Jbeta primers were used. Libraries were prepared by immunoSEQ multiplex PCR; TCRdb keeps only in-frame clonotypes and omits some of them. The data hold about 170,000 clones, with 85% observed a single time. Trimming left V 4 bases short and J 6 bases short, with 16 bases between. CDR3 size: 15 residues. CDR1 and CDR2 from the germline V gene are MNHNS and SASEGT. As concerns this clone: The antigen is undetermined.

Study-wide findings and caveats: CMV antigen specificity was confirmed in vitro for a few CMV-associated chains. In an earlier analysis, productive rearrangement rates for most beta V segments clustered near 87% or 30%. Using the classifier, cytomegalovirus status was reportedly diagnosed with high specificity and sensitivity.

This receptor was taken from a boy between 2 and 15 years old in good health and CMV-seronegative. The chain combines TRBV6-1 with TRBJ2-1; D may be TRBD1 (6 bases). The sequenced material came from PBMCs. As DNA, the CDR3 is TGTGCCAGCAGTGTACAGGGCGGCGGGTTCAATGAGCAGTTCTTC. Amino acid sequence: CASSVQGGGFNEQFF.